A selection of T cell receptor beta chains follows, all from one sample in a study of control samples from healthy donors and cancer patients. Libraries were prepared by immunoSEQ multiplex PCR; TCRdb keeps only in-frame clonotypes and omits some of them. The sample records 130,000 or so clones, around 90% being singletons. Sequenced: blood. The receptors come from a man younger than 35 in good health. CDR3s include the opening cysteine and the closing phenylalanine or tryptophan. Fields, in order: V gene, J gene, clone size, D gene, CDR3 DNA, CDR3 protein. D genes are given only for firm matches. The size of a clone is reported for some rows only, either as once, few or many, or as a class for expanded clones.

V: TRBV7-3; J: TRBJ2-3; size: once; D: NA; DNA: TGTGCCAGCAGCATGGACAGATCTAGCACAGATACGCAGTATTTT; CDR3: CASSMDRSSTDTQYF
V: TRBV9; J: TRBJ1-6; size: NA; D: NA; DNA: TGTGCCAGCAGCGTAGATGAAGGGATGGATTCACCCCTCCACTTT; CDR3: CASSVDEGMDSPLHF
V: TRBV5-1; J: TRBJ1-2; size: once; D: NA; DNA: TGCGCCAGCAGCTTGTTGATAGGGGATTATGGCTACACCTTC; CDR3: CASSLLIGDYGYTF
V: TRBV30; J: TRBJ1-3; size: NA; D: NA; DNA: TGTGCCTGGACGCTGGGGATAGGAGGAAACACCATATATTTT; CDR3: CAWTLGIGGNTIYF
V: TRBV19; J: TRBJ2-2; size: NA; D: NA; DNA: TGTGCCAGTAGTATAGGACAGGTTACCGGGGAGCTGTTTTTT; CDR3: CASSIGQVTGELFF
V: TRBV19; J: TRBJ2-1; size: NA; D: NA; DNA: TGTGCCAGTAGTCCCCCCCCGGGCGTGGGCCCGCTGGATGAGCAGTTCTTC; CDR3: CASSPPPGVGPLDEQFF
V: TRBV3-1/TRBV3-2; J: TRBJ1-3; size: NA; D: NA; DNA: TGTGCCAGCAGCCAAGGAGCAACTCCCAGCTCTGGAAACACCATATATTTT; CDR3: CASSQGATPSSGNTIYF
V: TRBV9; J: TRBJ2-2; size: NA; D: NA; DNA: TGTGCCAGCAGCGTAGGACTCGGGGAGCTGTTTTTT; CDR3: CASSVGLGELFF
V: TRBV7-9; J: TRBJ1-5; size: NA; D: TRBD1; DNA: TGTGCCAGTAGCCAGGGGGCAGGGGCAGGCAATCAGCCCCAGCATTTT; CDR3: CASSQGAGAGNQPQHF
V: TRBV7-9; J: TRBJ2-7; size: NA; D: NA; DNA: TGTGCCAGCAGCTTGCCAGGGAGCTACGAGCAGTACTTC; CDR3: CASSLPGSYEQYF
V: TRBV7-9; J: TRBJ1-1; size: NA; D: NA; DNA: TGTGCCACCCAGATCTCAGGAAAGAACACTGAAGCTTTCTTT; CDR3: CATQISGKNTEAFF
V: TRBV15; J: TRBJ2-1; size: NA; D: NA; DNA: TGTGCCACCAAGCGAGGAGGGTCCTACAATGAGCAGTTCTTC; CDR3: CATKRGGSYNEQFF
V: TRBV12-3/TRBV12-4; J: TRBJ2-1; size: NA; D: NA; DNA: TGTGCCAGCAGCCGGGCGAATGAGCAGTTCTTC; CDR3: CASSRANEQFF
V: TRBV5-1; J: TRBJ2-3; size: NA; D: TRBD2; DNA: TGCGCCAGCACCGGGGGGGCTAGCACAGATACGCAGTATTTT; CDR3: CASTGGASTDTQYF
V: TRBV28; J: TRBJ2-7; size: few; D: TRBD1; DNA: TGTGCCAGCAGTGACCGGGACAGCGATCAGTACTTC; CDR3: CASSDRDSDQYF
V: TRBV5-6; J: TRBJ1-4; size: NA; D: NA; DNA: TGTGCCAGCAGCCGGACGGTTAATGAAAAACTGTTTTTT; CDR3: CASSRTVNEKLFF
V: TRBV2; J: TRBJ2-2; size: few; D: NA; DNA: TGTGCCAGCAGTATGGACAGTAAGCCCGGGGAGCTGTTTTTT; CDR3: CASSMDSKPGELFF
V: TRBV4-3; J: TRBJ1-1; size: NA; D: NA; DNA: TGCGCCAGCAGCCAGACGGGACCTTCAGAAGCTTTCTTT; CDR3: CASSQTGPSEAFF
V: TRBV7-2; J: TRBJ1-4; size: NA; D: NA; DNA: TGTGCCAGCAGCCAACGAGCGGAAAATGAAAAACTGTTTTTT; CDR3: CASSQRAENEKLFF
V: TRBV15; J: TRBJ1-1; size: NA; D: NA; DNA: TGTGCCACCAGCAGAGTAGCCGGGGAGAACACTGAAGCTTTCTTT; CDR3: CATSRVAGENTEAFF
V: TRBV3-1/TRBV3-2; J: TRBJ1-1; size: NA; D: NA; DNA: TGTGCCAGCAGCCAAGACTTTAACACTGAAGCTTTCTTT; CDR3: CASSQDFNTEAFF
V: TRBV23-1; J: TRBJ2-7; size: NA; D: NA; DNA: TGCGCCAGCAGTCAACGGGACGGACGCTACGAGCAGTACTTC; CDR3: CASSQRDGRYEQYF
V: TRBV28; J: TRBJ2-1; size: NA; D: NA; DNA: TGTGCCAGCAGTCTCCCGGGACAAATATACAATGAGCAGTTCTTC; CDR3: CASSLPGQIYNEQFF
V: TRBV9; J: TRBJ1-5; size: few; D: NA; DNA: TGTGCCAGCAGCCCTGACAGTTATAGCAATCAGCCCCAGCATTTT; CDR3: CASSPDSYSNQPQHF
V: TRBV7-9; J: TRBJ1-5; size: NA; D: TRBD1; DNA: TGTGCCAGCAGCCCCCAGGGGGGTGGCAATCAGCCCCAGCATTTT; CDR3: CASSPQGGGNQPQHF
V: TRBV6-6; J: TRBJ2-2; size: NA; D: TRBD1; DNA: TGTGCCAGCAGTCTCGGGACAGGGGGAACCCGTTACACCGGGGAGCTGTTTTTT; CDR3: CASSLGTGGTRYTGELFF
V: TRBV18; J: TRBJ2-7; size: NA; D: TRBD1; DNA: TGTGCCAGCTCACCTCAATGGACAGGCCGCCAATCCTACGAGCAGTACTTC; CDR3: CASSPQWTGRQSYEQYF
V: TRBV9; J: TRBJ1-4; size: NA; D: NA; DNA: TGTGCCAGCAGTGGTGGGGGAAGGGGTGCTGAAAAACTGTTTTTT; CDR3: CASSGGGRGAEKLFF
V: TRBV20-1; J: TRBJ1-2; size: NA; D: NA; DNA: TGCAGTGCGGGGACCGAGGGCTACACCTTC; CDR3: CSAGTEGYTF
V: TRBV2; J: TRBJ2-7; size: NA; D: TRBD1; DNA: TGTGCCAGCAGGTTGGACAGGGGTGGGGGTTCCTACGAGCAGTACTTC; CDR3: CASRLDRGGGSYEQYF
V: TRBV4-1; J: TRBJ2-4; size: NA; D: NA; DNA: TGCGCCAGCAGCCCGAACCCGACAGCCAGAAAAAACATTCAGTACTTC; CDR3: CASSPNPTARKNIQYF
V: TRBV2; J: TRBJ2-1; size: NA; D: TRBD1; DNA: TGTGCCAGCAGTGAAGGGGACAGCTCCTACAATGAGCAGTTCTTC; CDR3: CASSEGDSSYNEQFF
V: TRBV10-2; J: TRBJ1-1; size: NA; D: NA; DNA: TGCGCCAGCACCCCGGGGGGTGGATCCGAAGCTTTCTTT; CDR3: CASTPGGGSEAFF
V: TRBV19; J: TRBJ2-7; size: NA; D: NA; DNA: TGTGCCAGCTCTGCGGCCTACGAGCAGTACTTC; CDR3: CASSAAYEQYF
V: TRBV6-6; J: TRBJ1-2; size: NA; D: TRBD1; DNA: TGTGCCAGCAGTTACTCGAACCCGGGACAGGGGGGCTACACCTTC; CDR3: CASSYSNPGQGGYTF
V: TRBV14; J: TRBJ1-2; size: NA; D: NA; DNA: TGTGCCAGCAGCCAAGATGTAACGACACGGTATGGCTACACCTTC; CDR3: CASSQDVTTRYGYTF
V: TRBV29-1; J: TRBJ1-1; size: once; D: NA; DNA: TGCAGCGTTGGAGGCGGGGACACTGAAGCTTTCTTT; CDR3: CSVGGGDTEAFF
V: TRBV6-5; J: TRBJ1-2; size: NA; D: TRBD1; DNA: TGTGCCAGCAGAATAATTACAGGGGGGTCATATGGCTACACCTTC; CDR3: CASRIITGGSYGYTF
V: TRBV6-5; J: TRBJ2-7; size: NA; D: NA; DNA: TGTGCCACCCTTCCCCCACAAGGATCGCTCTACGAGCAGTACTTC; CDR3: CATLPPQGSLYEQYF
V: TRBV4-1; J: TRBJ1-4; size: NA; D: NA; DNA: TGCGCCAGCAGCCAAGTTAGATCCGGGACCGAGGATGAAAAACTGTTTTTT; CDR3: CASSQVRSGTEDEKLFF
V: TRBV6-5; J: TRBJ1-1; size: NA; D: NA; DNA: TGTGCCAGCATCGGCTCCACTGAAGCTTTCTTT; CDR3: CASIGSTEAFF
V: TRBV7-2; J: TRBJ2-2; size: once; D: TRBD2; DNA: TGTGCCAGCAGCTCAGATCAAGGGAGGGTCGCGACCGGGGAGCTGTTTTTT; CDR3: CASSSDQGRVATGELFF
V: TRBV4-2; J: TRBJ1-2; size: once; D: TRBD1; DNA: TGTGCCAGCAGCCAAGACAGGGGGCATGGCTACACCTTC; CDR3: CASSQDRGHGYTF
V: TRBV4-1; J: TRBJ1-2; size: NA; D: NA; DNA: TGCGCCAGCAGCCGAGACCCGACTAACTATGGCTACACCTTC; CDR3: CASSRDPTNYGYTF
V: TRBV4-2; J: TRBJ2-1; size: NA; D: TRBD1; DNA: TGTGCCAGCAGCCAAAACCCCGGGACAGGGAAGGATGAGCAGTTCTTC; CDR3: CASSQNPGTGKDEQFF
V: TRBV7-2; J: TRBJ1-4; size: few; D: TRBD1; DNA: TGTGCCAGCACCCCACGACAGGGGGAAAAACTGTTTTTT; CDR3: CASTPRQGEKLFF